A single sample is the source of the 24 T cell receptor beta chains below, sequenced in a study of shared clonotypes between healthy human individuals. Assay used: immunoSEQ multiplex PCR; TCRdb lists only in-frame clones, some missing. The sample lists roughly 2 million clones, 90% to 95% occurring once. Sequencing used naive CD4+ T cells sorted from blood. The subset denotes: CD45RA+ positively selected. The origin of the receptors is a man aged 18 to 29 in good health.

This sequence joins TRBV7-9 and TRBJ1-1; D unresolved. Trimming stripped 8 bases from V and 4 bases from J, with 8 bases between. The CDR3 has 11 residues. Germline loops: CDR1 SEHNR, CDR2 FQNEAQ (reference sequence). The CDR3 bases are TGTGCCAGCGCATTGTCCACTGAAGCTTTCTTT. Its protein is CASALSTEAFF. Full variable domain (remainder filled in from reference TRBV7-9 and TRBJ1-1): DTGVSQNPRHKITKRGQNVTFRCDPISEHNRLYWYRQTLGQGPEFLTYFQNEAQLEKSRLLSDRFSAERPKGSFSTLEIQRTEQGDSAMYLCASALSTEAFFGQGTRLTVV.

The V call is TRBV6-5, the J call TRBJ2-3; D possibly corresponds to TRBD1 (5 bases). Germline lookup yields CDR1 MNHEY and CDR2 SVGAGI. Trimming removed 2 bases at V and 11 bases at J, with 8 bases between. There are 11 residues in the CDR3. CDR3 in DNA: TGTGCCAGCAGTTACCCCGGACAGCAGTATTTT. Its protein is CASSYPGQQYF.

The table lists this clone with a count of one. The chain recombines TRBV5-1 with TRBJ2-3, with unresolved D. V lost 4 bases and J 1 base, leaving 10 bases between the germline ends. The CDR3 runs 14 residues. Germline CDR1 reads SGHRS; CDR2 reads YFSETQ. The CDR3 protein is CASSKRPGTDTQYF. The CDR3 bases are TGCGCCAGCAGCAAGCGCCCTGGCACAGATACGCAGTATTTT.

V and J are TRBV10-3 and TRBJ1-2; D is ambiguous. CDR3 length equals 13 residues. V dropped 2 bases and J dropped 4 bases, with 8 bases sitting between them. Germline CDR1 ENHRY, CDR2 SYGVKD. The CDR3 coding sequence is TGTGCCATCAGTGAGGGAGGCGCCTATGGCTACACCTTC. The encoded protein is CAISEGGAYGYTF.

The chain couples TRBV19 to TRBJ2-7, with D unclear. The germline CDR1 and CDR2 sequences are LNHDA and SQIVND (reference sequence). V lost 3 bases and J lost 0, with 9 bases in between. The CDR3 has 14 amino acids. CDR3 residues: CASSIQWSSYEQYF. CDR3 DNA sequence: TGTGCCAGTAGTATTCAATGGAGCTCCTACGAGCAGTACTTC.

The gene calls are TRBV7-3 and TRBJ2-3, with a tentative D call TRBD2 (5 bases). The CDR3 consists of 15 residues. Trimming stripped 2 bases from V and 4 bases from J, with 13 bases between. The germline V gene encodes CDR1 SGHTA and CDR2 FQGTGA. Here the CDR3 DNA reads TGTGCCAGCAGCTTACCCACGGGATTAGCAGATACGCAGTATTTT. This translates into CASSLPTGLADTQYF.

The chain has TRBV28 and TRBJ2-1; TRBD2 is a possible D gene (5 bases). The CDR3 has 15 residues. Germline V gene lookup returns CDR1 MDHEN and CDR2 SYDVKM. Trimming stripped 6 bases from V and 6 bases from J, with 18 bases between. The CDR3 spells CASSSTVRAGNEQFF. The CDR3 DNA sequence: TGTGCCAGCAGCTCGACCGTGCGGGCGGGCAATGAGCAGTTCTTC.

V usage is TRBV6-5 and J usage is TRBJ1-2; maybe TRBD1 (6 bases). From germline, CDR1 is MNHEY and CDR2 SVGAGI. The CDR3 is 13 residues long. V was cut by 5 bases and J by 4 bases, with 11 bases left in between. CDR3 sequence (DNA): TGTGCCAGCAGTACTCGGGACACCTATGGCTACACCTTC. As protein: CASSTRDTYGYTF.

The chain carries TRBV5-1 and TRBJ2-2, with 7 bases that match TRBD2. This CDR3 has 18 amino acids. Per germline, CDR1 SGHRS and CDR2 YFSETQ. V was clipped by 0 bases and J by 0 bases; unmatched bases: 8. The CDR3 DNA is TGCGCCAGCAGCTTGGGGATCGGGGGGACCGCGAACACCGGGGAGCTGTTTTTT. Translating it yields CASSLGIGGTANTGELFF.

J is TRBJ2-7 and V is TRBV14; 7 bases map to TRBD2. Germline CDR1 SGHDN, CDR2 FVKESK. After removal of 4 bases from V and 1 base from J, the junction contained 4 bases not matched to a gene. The CDR3 contains 14 residues. The CDR3 sequence is CASSRTSDSYEQYF. The CDR3 DNA is TGTGCCAGCAGCCGCACTAGCGATTCCTACGAGCAGTACTTC.

The chain is built from TRBV7-2 and TRBJ2-6, with a tentative D call TRBD2 (7 bases). The CDR3 sequence is 18 residues long. CDR1 is SGHTA, CDR2 FQGNSA, per germline. Trimming removed 1 base at V and 0 bases at J, with 13 bases between. This CDR3 is CASSLEAGASSGANVLTF. As DNA, the CDR3 is TGTGCCAGCAGCTTAGAGGCGGGGGCCAGCTCTGGGGCCAACGTCCTGACTTTC.

A single count supports this clone. The V call is TRBV4-1, the J call TRBJ1-4; TRBD1 agrees at 7 bases. Germline V gene sequence: CDR1 MGHRA, CDR2 YSYEKL. Trimming at V came to 4 bases and at J to 7 bases, leaving 9 bases not matched to a gene. This CDR3 is 15 amino acids long. The DNA for the CDR3 is TGCGCCAGCAGCCCAGAAGGAGGGGGCGGTGAAAAACTGTTTTTT. Its protein is CASSPEGGGGEKLFF.

The V and J genes are TRBV10-1 and TRBJ2-2; D unclear. The germline CDR1 and CDR2 sequences are WNHNN and SYGVQD (reference sequence). The germline V and J ends were trimmed by 0 bases and 5 bases, with 10 bases remaining between them. The CDR3 has 15 amino acids. CDR3 in DNA: TGCGCCAGCAGTGAGTCCTGGCCAGTTACCGGGGAGCTGTTTTTT. This gives the protein CASSESWPVTGELFF.

This clone has only one observation. The CDR3 protein is CASSTSGSYNEQFF. The CDR3 DNA follows: TGTGCCAGCAGTACTAGCGGATCCTACAATGAGCAGTTCTTC. The chain employs TRBV7-2 and TRBJ2-1; 8 nucleotides line up with TRBD2. There are 14 residues in the CDR3. Trimming cost V 6 bases and J 1 base; bases outside gene matches: 2. The V gene's germline CDR1 is SGHTA and CDR2 FQGNSA.

The CDR3 DNA reads TGTGCCAGTTGTGGTAGCTCTGGAAACACCATATATTTT. The encoded protein is CASCGSSGNTIYF. The gene calls are TRBV19 and TRBJ1-3; D not certain. Trimming removed 8 bases from V and 0 bases from J, with 8 bases in between. CDR1 and CDR2 (germline): LNHDA, SQIVND (reference sequence). The CDR3 runs to 13 residues. The variable domain in full, with the rest retrieved from reference TRBV19 and TRBJ1-3, is DGGITQSPKYLFRKEGQNVTLSCEQNLNHDAMYWYRQDPGQGLRLIYYSQIVNDFQKGDIAEGYSVSREKKESFPLTVTSAQKNPTAFYLCASCGSSGNTIYFGEGSWLTVV.

The chain employs TRBV2 and TRBJ1-4; D unclear. V lost 5 bases and J lost 8, with 12 bases in between. Germline V gives CDR1 SNHLY, CDR2 FYNNEI. The CDR3 loop spans 13 amino acids. CDR3 in amino acids: CASSFRPREKLFF. The CDR3 nucleotides are TGTGCCAGCAGTTTCCGGCCCCGAGAAAAACTGTTTTTT.

This clone showed up just once. This chain joins TRBV6-5 and TRBJ2-7, with a tentative D call TRBD2 (6 bases). Germline lookup yields CDR1 MNHEY and CDR2 SVGAGI. The CDR3 runs to 15 residues. Trimming left V 0 bases short and J 3 bases short, with 12 bases between. In nucleotides, the CDR3 is TGTGCCAGCAGTTACTCCCCTCGGGACTTCTACGAGCAGTACTTC. Residues: CASSYSPRDFYEQYF.

The genes are TRBV5-3 and TRBJ2-3, with D tentatively TRBD2 (5 bases). TRBV5-3 is labeled an ORF, and its function is uncertain. Trimming left V 4 bases short and J 1 base short, with 16 bases between. The CDR3 consists of 16 residues. The CDR3 here is CARSRLGVGCTDTQYF. The DNA of the CDR3 is TGTGCCAGAAGCCGACTCGGGGTTGGGTGCACAGATACGCAGTATTTT.

The gene calls are TRBV4-3 and TRBJ2-1; 7 positions match TRBD2. Germline values: CDR1 LGHNA, CDR2 YSLEER. CDR3 length equals 17 residues. J lost 3 bases, V lost 0 bases, and 8 bases had no gene match. The CDR3 sequence: CASSQEGGGSYYNEQFF. CDR3 sequence (DNA): TGCGCCAGCAGCCAAGAAGGAGGCGGGAGTTACTACAATGAGCAGTTCTTC.

The chain uses TRBV28 and TRBJ2-5, with TRBD2 matching over 8 bases. CDR1 is MDHEN, CDR2 SYDVKM, per germline. The CDR3 covers 16 residues. V shed 1 base, J shed 1 base, and the junction held 5 bases outside the gene matches. This CDR3 reads CASSLYIAGTQETQYF. CDR3 in DNA: TGTGCCAGCAGTTTATATATAGCGGGAACCCAAGAGACCCAGTACTTC.

The rearrangement links TRBV7-2 to TRBJ1-1; D unresolved. The germline V gene has CDR1 SGHTA and CDR2 FQGNSA. The germline V and J ends were trimmed by 5 bases and 0 bases, with 10 bases remaining between them. This CDR3 is 14 amino acids long. The CDR3 region is CASSPRSLNTEAFF. The CDR3 DNA follows: TGTGCCAGCAGCCCGAGGAGTCTGAACACTGAAGCTTTCTTT. The entire variable domain, with the rest obtained from reference TRBV7-2 and TRBJ1-1, is as follows: GAGVSQSPSNKVTEKGKDVELRCDPISGHTALYWYRQSLGQGLEFLIYFQGNSAPDKSGLPSDRFSAERTGGSVSTLTIQRTQQEDSAVYLCASSPRSLNTEAFFGQGTRLTVV.

In this sample, this clone turned up once. The rearrangement uses TRBV5-5 and TRBJ1-1; no firm D call. Germline CDR1 and CDR2: SGHKS and YYEKEE (reference sequence). Trimming took 0 bases from V and 6 from J, leaving 9 bases between them. The CDR3 length is 13 residues. The CDR3 nucleotides read TGTGCCAGCAGCTTGGTTCCCTACCCTGAAGCTTTCTTT. Translating gives CASSLVPYPEAFF.

This clone was detected only once. The chain carries TRBV5-1 and TRBJ2-1, with 13 bases that match TRBD2. Germline lookup yields CDR1 SGHRS and CDR2 YFSETQ. The CDR3 totals 15 residues. V shed 6 bases, J shed 7 bases, and the junction held 7 bases outside the gene matches. DNA for the CDR3: TGCGCCAGCAACGGACTAGCGGGGGAGATAAATGAGCAGTTCTTC. It encodes CASNGLAGEINEQFF.

The CDR3: CASSLVAGDTGELFF. As DNA, the CDR3 is TGCGCCAGCAGCTTGGTTGCGGGAGACACCGGGGAGCTGTTTTTT. The chain recombines TRBV5-1 with TRBJ2-2; the match to TRBD2 covers 7 bases. Germline values: CDR1 SGHRS, CDR2 YFSETQ. The CDR3 consists of 15 residues. The V and J ends lost 0 bases and 3 bases, in that order; junction bases with no gene match: 2.